Below, 27 T cell receptor beta chains from the same sample are listed, as sequenced in a study of T-cell reconstitution after alpha-beta-depleted transplantation in children. During its preparation, the TCRbeta library received unique molecular identifiers. MiXCR was run by TCRdb on the PCR reads, yielding one entry per CDR3 protein. The repertoire holds about 290,000 distinct CDR3 sequences, roughly a tenth seen once, with around 7.6% in the top ten. The input for sequencing was PBMCs, taken before TCRalphabeta/CD19-depleted stem cell transplant. The receptors were gathered from a boy in the first two years of life with acute myeloid leukemia, due to receive a stem cell transplant.

At least ten counts were recorded for this clonotype. CDR3 nucleotide sequence: TGTGCCAGCAGCCCGGTCAGGAGAAGCTCCTACGAGCAGTACTTC. It translates to CASSPVRRSSYEQYF. The V call is TRBV12-3 or TRBV12-4, the J call TRBJ2-7, with D unresolved. The CDR3 runs 15 residues. Trimming shortened V by 6 bases and J by 0 bases, and 15 bases separated the two germline ends.

The V call is TRBV7-2, the J call TRBJ2-3; D gene unclear. CDR3 length: 12 residues. The germline V and J ends were trimmed by 1 base and 9 bases, with 8 bases remaining between them. In germline, CDR1 is SGHTA, CDR2 FQGNSA. CDR3 DNA sequence: TGTGCCAGCAGCTTAGAGGGATACACGCAGTATTTT. It encodes CASSLEGYTQYF.

There are many counts of this clonotype. The V gene is TRBV20-1, the J gene TRBJ2-3; tentative D call: TRBD2 (5 bases). The V end lost 7 bases, the J end lost 4 bases, and 18 bases lay between the germline ends. This CDR3 contains 14 residues. Germline loops: CDR1 DFQATT, CDR2 SNEGSKA (reference sequence). The CDR3 nucleotides are TGCAGTGTTGGCATGGGAGAGAGGGCAGATACGCAGTATTTT. Translating gives CSVGMGERADTQYF.

Ten or more counts support this clonotype. The V call is TRBV28, the J call TRBJ1-2, with 8 bases fitting TRBD1. This CDR3 is 13 amino acids long. Germline CDR1 reads MDHEN; CDR2 reads SYDVKM. The ends lost 5 bases at V and 7 bases at J; junction bases unmatched: 6. DNA of the CDR3: TGTGCCAGCAGTATCCGGGACAGGTCTGGCTACACCTTC. Protein sequence: CASSIRDRSGYTF.

This clonotype showed up many times. The rearrangement uses TRBV10-3 and TRBJ2-3, with 11 bases that match TRBD2. Germline V gene data show CDR1 as ENHRY and CDR2 as SYGVKD. The length of the CDR3 is 15 residues. V shed 7 bases and J 1 base; nucleotides not matched to a gene: 4. In nucleotides, the CDR3 is TGTGCCATCACCCCGGGACTAGCGGGCACAGATACGCAGTATTTT. This encodes CAITPGLAGTDTQYF.

This clonotype was seen many times. The chain carries TRBV15 and TRBJ2-1, with 11 nucleotides matching TRBD2. Germline CDR1 LNHNV, CDR2 YYDKDF (reference sequence). Trimming took 0 bases from V and 4 from J; bases not matched to a gene: 5. The CDR3 has 17 amino acids. Here the CDR3 DNA reads TGTGCCACCAGCAGAGATATAGCGGGAGGGCCGTACAATGAGCAGTTCTTC. Translated, it gives CATSRDIAGGPYNEQFF.

As regards this clonotype: A single base is all that separates this from a far larger clone, so a read error is likely. The V gene is TRBV4-1, the J gene TRBJ2-3, with D perhaps being TRBD1 or TRBD2 (5 bases each). Trimming pared 4 bases from V and 1 base from J, leaving 9 bases between. The V gene's germline CDR1 is MGHRA and CDR2 YSYEKL. The CDR3 is made up of 14 amino acids. CDR3 in amino acids: CASSLGGCTDTQYF. DNA for the CDR3: TGCGCCAGCAGCCTTGGGGGATGCACAGATACGCAGTATTTT.

V usage is TRBV3-1 and J usage is TRBJ2-3; TRBD2 might be the D (5 bases). Trimming shortened V by 4 bases and J by 6 bases, and 14 bases separated the two germline ends. This CDR3 spans 14 amino acids. Looked up from germline, CDR1 is LGHDT and CDR2 is YNNKEL (reference sequence). The CDR3 region has the DNA TGTGCCAGCAGCCTTCCCGGCTGGGAGGATACGCAGTATTTT. Translating gives CASSLPGWEDTQYF.

The sample holds many counts of this clonotype. The chain combines TRBV9 with TRBJ2-2; D might be TRBD1 or TRBD2, each matching 5 bases. Germline CDR1 reads SGDLS; CDR2 reads YYNGEE. The V gene lost 2 bases and the J gene lost 6 bases, with 8 bases spanning the gap. This CDR3 region has 13 residues. The CDR3 loop reads CASSVMGAGELFF. The CDR3 bases are TGTGCCAGCAGCGTGATGGGGGCCGGGGAGCTGTTTTTT.

The chain recombines TRBV7-3 with TRBJ1-3; tentatively, D is TRBD1 (6 bases). CDR1 and CDR2 (germline): SGHTA, FQGTGA. This CDR3 has 14 amino acids. Trimming shortened V by 5 bases and J by 1 base, and 9 bases separated the two germline ends. CDR3 bases: TGTGCCAGCAGCACAACAGGGTCTGGAAACACCATATATTTT. It yields the protein CASSTTGSGNTIYF.

This clonotype was recorded at least ten times. V gene TRBV5-1 combines with J gene TRBJ2-5; 8 bases fit TRBD1. Per germline, CDR1 SGHRS and CDR2 YFSETQ. CDR3 size: 14 residues. The V segment lost 4 bases and the J segment 1 base; nucleotides outside the gene matches: 3. The CDR3 bases are TGCGCCAGCAGCCCGGGACAGGTCCAAGAGACCCAGTACTTC. Translating gives CASSPGQVQETQYF.

This clonotype was detected ten times or more. The junction does not match germline at one end; this may be a read error. The DNA for the CDR3 is TGCGCCACCAGCCGCCGACTTGGCTTTGGCACAGATACGCAGTATTTT. Translation gives CATSRRLGFGTDTQYF. This chain links TRBV5-1 with TRBJ2-3; no firm D call. The CDR3 consists of 16 residues. Germline CDR1 SGHRS, CDR2 YFSETQ. The full variable domain, completed using reference TRBV5-1 and TRBJ2-3, is KAGVTQTPRYLIKTRGQQVTLSCSPISGHRSVSWYQQTPGQGLQFLFEYFSETQRNKGNFPGRFSGRQFSNSRSEMNVSTLELGDSALYLCATSRRLGFGTDTQYFGPGTRLTVL.

V is TRBV7-2 and J is TRBJ2-7; 10 bases map to TRBD1. This CDR3 comprises 16 residues. The V gene's germline CDR1 is SGHTA and CDR2 FQGNSA. With V trimmed by 2 bases and J by 4 bases, 8 bases remained unmatched. For the CDR3, the DNA is TGTGCCAGCAGCTTAAGGGCTGGGACAGGGGAATACGAGCAGTACTTC. This gives the protein CASSLRAGTGEYEQYF.

This clonotype was picked up many times. The rearrangement links TRBV9 to TRBJ2-1; TRBD2 matches at 14 bases. Germline V gene data show CDR1 as SGDLS and CDR2 as YYNGEE. The CDR3 contains 14 residues. The trim removed 3 bases at V and 9 bases at J, leaving 2 bases unmatched. CDR3 sequence: CASSAGTSGSEQFF. The DNA of the CDR3 is TGTGCCAGCAGCGCCGGGACTAGCGGGAGTGAGCAGTTCTTC.

On this clonotype: This may be a read error, as it is one base from a much larger clone. The chain uses TRBV27 and TRBJ2-7; D gene ambiguous. This CDR3 spans 13 amino acids. Germline V CDR1 and CDR2: MNHEY, SMNVEV (reference sequence). Written as DNA, the CDR3 is TGTGCCAGCAGGCGGCTAGTTCCCTACGAGGAGTACTTC. Its protein is CASRRLVPYEEYF.

There are many counts of this clonotype. V usage is TRBV14 and J usage is TRBJ2-1; 8 nucleotides match TRBD1. V shed 6 bases, J shed 7 bases, and the junction held 5 bases outside the gene matches. Germline lookup yields CDR1 SGHDN and CDR2 FVKESK. CDR3 size: 13 residues. CDR3 region: CASSKDRVNEQFF. The DNA for the CDR3 is TGTGCCAGCAGTAAGGACAGGGTGAATGAGCAGTTCTTC.

This clonotype occurred many times. V gene TRBV28 combines with J gene TRBJ1-1, with D perhaps TRBD1 (6 bases). CDR1 and CDR2 (germline): MDHEN, SYDVKM. The CDR3 is 15 residues long. The ends were cut back, 6 bases at V and 1 base at J, with 15 bases in the middle. The CDR3 DNA reads as TGTGCCAGCAGGGCCACTGGGGGCCCGAACACTGAAGCTTTCTTT. Amino acids: CASRATGGPNTEAFF.

This clonotype was seen ten or more times. The V and J genes are TRBV7-2 and TRBJ2-1, with 8 bases identical to TRBD2. V was pared by 3 bases and J by 5 bases, with 6 bases of the junction left unmatched. CDR3 length equals 15 residues. Germline V lookup: CDR1 SGHTA, CDR2 FQGNSA. For the CDR3, the DNA is TGTGCCAGCAGCTTTCGGGGACTAGACAACAATGAGCAGTTCTTC. Its protein product is CASSFRGLDNNEQFF. The variable domain in full, with the rest retrieved from reference TRBV7-2 and TRBJ2-1, is GAGVSQSPSNKVTEKGKDVELRCDPISGHTALYWYRQSLGQGLEFLIYFQGNSAPDKSGLPSDRFSAERTGGSVSTLTIQRTQQEDSAVYLCASSFRGLDNNEQFFGPGTRLTVL.

This clonotype was detected many times. DNA of the CDR3: TGCGCCAGCGGGGTGCAGGGGGGCAATGAGCAGTTCTTC. Amino acid sequence: CASGVQGGNEQFF. The gene calls are TRBV5-1 and TRBJ2-1; a weak D match, TRBD1 (7 bases). The germline V and J ends were trimmed by 7 bases and 6 bases, with 14 bases remaining between them. This CDR3 is 13 amino acids long. Germline V lookup: CDR1 SGHRS, CDR2 YFSETQ.

This clonotype was observed many times. The J gene is TRBJ1-6, the V gene TRBV6-5; D perhaps matches TRBD1 (6 bases). Trimming cost V 4 bases and J 10 bases, with 11 bases left between them. CDR1 is MNHEY, CDR2 SVGAGI, per germline. The length of the CDR3 is 13 residues. The CDR3 loop is CASSSQGVSPLHF. CDR3 nucleotide sequence: TGTGCCAGCAGTTCACAGGGCGTGTCACCCCTCCACTTT.

Many counts were recorded for this clonotype. The chain is built from TRBV25-1 and TRBJ2-3; TRBD2 matches 9 bases. The CDR3 contains 16 residues. V was clipped by 4 bases and J by 1 base; unmatched bases: 6. The germline V gene encodes CDR1 MGHDK and CDR2 SYGVNS. The CDR3 sequence is CASSGAGGHGTDTQYF. DNA of the CDR3: TGTGCCAGCAGTGGAGCGGGGGGCCACGGCACAGATACGCAGTATTTT.

This clonotype came up many times. This chain links TRBV18 with TRBJ1-3; D call uncertain. Per germline, CDR1 KGHSH and CDR2 LQKENI. V lost 1 base to trimming and J lost 0 bases, with 10 bases between them. The CDR3 consists of 16 residues. Written as DNA, the CDR3 is TGTGCCAGCTCACCACTTCCGTCGAGCTCTGGAAACACCATATATTTT. It codes for CASSPLPSSSGNTIYF.

Concerning this clonotype itself: A much bigger clone sits one base away, suggesting this may be a read error. The chain links TRBV12-3 or TRBV12-4 to TRBJ1-5, with D tentatively TRBD1 (5 bases). This CDR3 is built from 12 residues. The CDR3 loop reads CGSTVGAQPQHF. The CDR3 DNA sequence: TGTGGCAGCACGGTCGGGGCACAGCCCCAGCATTTT.

This clonotype was seen ten or more times. CDR3 nucleotides: TGTGCCAGCAGTTATCTGGACGTCGAGCAGTACTTC. This gives the protein CASSYLDVEQYF. The V and J genes are TRBV28 and TRBJ2-7; unclear D gene. CDR1 MDHEN and CDR2 SYDVKM come from the germline V gene. The CDR3 has 12 residues. Trimming shortened V by 4 bases and J by 6 bases, and 10 bases separated the two germline ends.

This clonotype was recorded many times. This sequence joins TRBV5-1 and TRBJ1-1; D is possibly TRBD1 (5 bases). Trimming cost V 4 bases and J 7 bases, with 17 bases left between them. The CDR3 runs 14 residues. Germline loops: CDR1 SGHRS, CDR2 YFSETQ. The CDR3 is CASSNSGGGYEAFF. The CDR3 region has the DNA TGCGCCAGCAGCAACTCCGGCGGGGGTTATGAAGCTTTCTTT. Filled out from reference TRBV5-1 and TRBJ1-1, the complete variable domain reads KAGVTQTPRYLIKTRGQQVTLSCSPISGHRSVSWYQQTPGQGLQFLFEYFSETQRNKGNFPGRFSGRQFSNSRSEMNVSTLELGDSALYLCASSNSGGGYEAFFGQGTRLTVV.

This clonotype was counted at least ten times. The rearrangement uses TRBV12-3 or TRBV12-4 and TRBJ2-1; maybe TRBD1 (5 bases). CDR3 size: 11 residues. Trimming removed 2 bases from V and 9 bases from J, with 5 bases in between. The CDR3 sequence: CASSLQGEQFF. CDR3 in DNA: TGTGCCAGCAGTTTACAGGGTGAGCAGTTCTTC.

This clonotype has ten or more counts. J is TRBJ2-7 and V is TRBV12-3 or TRBV12-4; D may be TRBD1 (6 bases). The V gene lost 6 bases and the J gene lost 0 bases, with 12 bases spanning the gap. CDR3 length: 14 residues. The CDR3 here is CASSPQGYSYEQYF. The CDR3 nucleotides are TGTGCCAGCAGCCCTCAGGGGTACTCCTACGAGCAGTACTTC.